The TCR beta chain under discussion was sequenced for a study of cytomegalovirus exposure and HLA in healthy donors. CDR1 and CDR2 (germline): SEHNR, FQNEAQ (reference sequence). This CDR3 spans 17 amino acids. Between the trimmed V and J ends, which lost 4 bases and 5 bases, there was a span of 24 bases. 13 Jbeta primers and 60 Vbeta primers were used for the PCR. TCRdb keeps only in-frame clones here, not all; method: immunoSEQ multiplex PCR. The sample has 150,000 to 200,000 clones, roughly 77% seen once. The sequencing input was PBMCs. V gene TRBV7-9 combines with J gene TRBJ2-7, with D perhaps TRBD2 (6 bases). The receptor was isolated from a man aged 18 to 30 in good health and CMV-seropositive. The CDR3 loop is CASSSRPALAIRNEQYF. CDR3 bases: TGTGCCAGCAGCTCCCGGCCGGCACTAGCTATACGTAACGAGCAGTACTTC.